This TCR beta chain derives from a study of graft-versus-host responses after intestinal transplantation. Study background: Multivisceral, liver-intestinal, or isolated intestinal transplants were given to recipients. Among the recipients, all got anti-thymocyte globulin induction and then tacrolimus and steroids for approximately 3 years.

Points on this clone: Antigen unknown.

Profiling relied on immunoSEQ multiplex PCR, and the TCRdb table lists in-frame clones only, not all of them. The table lists about 120,000 clones, around 93% of them singletons, with 0.095% to 0.15% in the top ten. Findings and limits, study-wide: GvH clones were found in recipient marrow; some appeared first in ileum or blood.

In germline, CDR1 is WNHNN, CDR2 SYGVQD (reference sequence). The V end lost 6 bases, the J end lost 4 bases, and 15 bases lay between the germline ends. The CDR3 consists of 14 residues. The sample in question was unstimulated CD4+ T cells sorted from spleen or lymph node cells, obtained before intestinal transplant. This chain links TRBV10-1 with TRBJ1-1; D uncertain. This receptor was obtained from a human donor who received an intestinal transplant. In DNA, the CDR3 is TGCGCCAGCAGCGACCATTCGACCTCCACTGAAGCTTTCTTT. Translating gives CASSDHSTSTEAFF.